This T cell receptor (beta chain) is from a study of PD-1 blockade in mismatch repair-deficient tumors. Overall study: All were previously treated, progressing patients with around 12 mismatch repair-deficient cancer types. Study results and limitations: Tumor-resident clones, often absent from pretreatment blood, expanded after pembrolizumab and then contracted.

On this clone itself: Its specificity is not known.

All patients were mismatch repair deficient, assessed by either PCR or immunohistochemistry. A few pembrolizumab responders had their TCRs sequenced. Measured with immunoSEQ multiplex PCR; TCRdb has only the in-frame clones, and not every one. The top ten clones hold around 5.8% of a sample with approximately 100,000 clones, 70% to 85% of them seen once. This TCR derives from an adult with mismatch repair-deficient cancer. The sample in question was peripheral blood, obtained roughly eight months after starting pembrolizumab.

CDR3 nucleotides: TGTGCCAGCAGCTCGATATTGGGACAGAACTACGAGCAGTACTTC. Its protein product is CASSSILGQNYEQYF. This chain uses TRBV11-2 with TRBJ2-7, with 7 bases identical to TRBD1. The CDR3 spans 15 residues. Germline CDR1 and CDR2: SGHAT and FQNNGV. Trimming cost V 4 bases and J 3 bases; bases outside gene matches: 9.